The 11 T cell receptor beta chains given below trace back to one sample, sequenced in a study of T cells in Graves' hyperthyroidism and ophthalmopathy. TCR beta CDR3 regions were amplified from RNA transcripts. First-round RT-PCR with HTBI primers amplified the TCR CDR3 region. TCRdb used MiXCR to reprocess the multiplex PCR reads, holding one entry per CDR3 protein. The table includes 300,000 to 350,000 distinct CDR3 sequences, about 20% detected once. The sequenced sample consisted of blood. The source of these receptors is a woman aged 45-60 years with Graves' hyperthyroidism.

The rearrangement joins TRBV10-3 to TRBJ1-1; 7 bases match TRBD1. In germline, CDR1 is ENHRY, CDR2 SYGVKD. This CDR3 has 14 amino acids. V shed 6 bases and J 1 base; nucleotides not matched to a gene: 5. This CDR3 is CAISPGGRNTEAFF. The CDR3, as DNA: TGTGCCATCAGCCCAGGGGGAAGGAACACTGAAGCTTTCTTT.

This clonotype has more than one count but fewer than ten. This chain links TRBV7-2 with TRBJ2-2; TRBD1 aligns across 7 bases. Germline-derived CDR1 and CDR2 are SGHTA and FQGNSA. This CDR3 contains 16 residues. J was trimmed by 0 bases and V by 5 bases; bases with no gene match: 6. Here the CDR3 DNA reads TGTGCCAGCAGCACCCGGACAGGCTCGAACACCGGGGAGCTGTTTTTT. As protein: CASSTRTGSNTGELFF.

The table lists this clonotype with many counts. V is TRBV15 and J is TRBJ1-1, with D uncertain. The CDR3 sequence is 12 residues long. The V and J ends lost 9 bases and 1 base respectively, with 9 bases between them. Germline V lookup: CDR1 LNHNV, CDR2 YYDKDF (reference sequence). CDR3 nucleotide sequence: TGTGCCACAGCCCCCCCGAACACTGAAGCTTTCTTT. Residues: CATAPPNTEAFF.

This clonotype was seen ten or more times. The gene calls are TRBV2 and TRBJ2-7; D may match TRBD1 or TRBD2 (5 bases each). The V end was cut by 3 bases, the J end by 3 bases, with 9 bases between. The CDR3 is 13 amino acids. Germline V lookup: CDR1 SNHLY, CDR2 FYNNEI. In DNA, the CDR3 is TGTGCCAGCAGTGATGAGGGGAACTACGAGCAGTACGTC. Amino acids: CASSDEGNYEQYV.

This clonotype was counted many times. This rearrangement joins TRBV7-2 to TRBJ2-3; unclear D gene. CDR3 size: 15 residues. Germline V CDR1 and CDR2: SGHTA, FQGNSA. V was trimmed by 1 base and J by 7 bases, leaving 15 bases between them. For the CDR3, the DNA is TGTGCCAGCAGCTTAGGCCCTCTTCTGGGGTATACGCAGTATTTT. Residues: CASSLGPLLGYTQYF.

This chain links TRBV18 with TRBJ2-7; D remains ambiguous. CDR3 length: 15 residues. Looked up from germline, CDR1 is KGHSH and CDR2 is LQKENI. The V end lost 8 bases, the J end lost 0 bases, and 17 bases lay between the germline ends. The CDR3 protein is CASSQGRSSSYEQYF. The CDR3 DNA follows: TGTGCCAGCAGCCAAGGACGGTCGAGCTCCTACGAGCAGTACTTC.

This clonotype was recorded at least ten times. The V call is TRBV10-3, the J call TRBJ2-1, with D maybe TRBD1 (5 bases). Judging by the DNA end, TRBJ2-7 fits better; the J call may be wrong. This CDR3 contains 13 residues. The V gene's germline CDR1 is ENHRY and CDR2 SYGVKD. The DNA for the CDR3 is TGTGCCATCAGTGAGATCGCAGGGAATGAGCAGTACGTC. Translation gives CAISEIAGNEQYV.

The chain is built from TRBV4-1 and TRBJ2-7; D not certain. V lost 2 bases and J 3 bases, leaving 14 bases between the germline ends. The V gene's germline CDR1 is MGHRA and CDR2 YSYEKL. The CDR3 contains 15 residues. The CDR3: CASSQRSDGYYEQYF. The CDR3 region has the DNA TGCGCCAGCAGCCAAAGGTCCGACGGTTACTACGAGCAGTACTTC.

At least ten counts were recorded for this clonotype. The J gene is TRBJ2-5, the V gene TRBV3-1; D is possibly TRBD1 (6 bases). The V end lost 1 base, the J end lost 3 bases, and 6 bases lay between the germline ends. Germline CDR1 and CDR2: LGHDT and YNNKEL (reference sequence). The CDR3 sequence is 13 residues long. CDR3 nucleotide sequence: TGTGCCAGCAGCCAAGCAGGGGAAGAGACCCAGTACTTC. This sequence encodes CASSQAGEETQYF.

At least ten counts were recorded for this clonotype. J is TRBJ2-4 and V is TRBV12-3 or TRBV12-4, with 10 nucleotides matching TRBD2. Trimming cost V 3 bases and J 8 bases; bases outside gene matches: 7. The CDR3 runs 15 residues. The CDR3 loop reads CASSFRLAGEDIQYF. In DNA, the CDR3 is TGTGCCAGCAGTTTCCGGCTAGCGGGAGAGGACATTCAGTACTTC.

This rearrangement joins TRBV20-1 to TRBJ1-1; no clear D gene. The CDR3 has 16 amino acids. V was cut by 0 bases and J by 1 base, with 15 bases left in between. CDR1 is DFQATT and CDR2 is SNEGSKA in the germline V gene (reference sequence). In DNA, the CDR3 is TGCAGTGCTAGAGATATGGGCGGAGCACCGAACACTGAAGCTTTCTTT. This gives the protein CSARDMGGAPNTEAFF.